This T cell receptor (beta chain) was sequenced for a study of CD8 T cells in Susac syndrome. The CDR3 has 13 residues. Deletions cut 2 bases from V and 4 bases from J, with 11 bases between. CDR1 DFQATT and CDR2 SNEGSKA come from the germline V gene (reference sequence). Random hexamers were used to reverse transcribe an amount of about 0.5 to 1 ug RNA. TCRdb used MiXCR to reprocess the immunoSEQ multiplex PCR reads, holding one entry per CDR3 protein. The sample has around 300,000 distinct CDR3 sequences, about 91% seen once. The sample comprised CD4+ T cells from PBMCs. This receptor was taken from a human donor with multiple sclerosis. V usage is TRBV20-1 and J usage is TRBJ1-2; D is ambiguous. CDR3 nucleotide sequence: TGCAGTGCTAGACGAAGGGATGGCTATGGCTACACCTTC. Protein product: CSARRRDGYGYTF.